A selection of T cell receptor beta chains follows, all from one sample in a study of T cells in pancreatic ductal adenocarcinoma. The assay was immunoSEQ multiplex PCR, and TCRdb's table has in-frame clones only and misses some. Of about 9,000 clones listed, approximately 89% are singletons. Material for sequencing was PBMCs. These receptors all stem from a human donor with pancreatic ductal adenocarcinoma. Both conserved end residues are trimmed from each CDR3. Each record gives: D gene, V gene, J gene, CDR3 protein. A D gene is named only where the DNA matches it firmly.

>.|TRBV30|TRBJ2-7
AAFDSRSSYEQY
>TRBD1|TRBV5-6|TRBJ2-3
ASSLARDRVTDTQY
>.|TRBV14|TRBJ2-7
ASSRIDSIHEQY
>.|TRBV5-1|TRBJ1-2
ASSLGQTFYGYT
>TRBD2|TRBV29-1|TRBJ2-1
SVTTGLAGEYNEQF
>.|TRBV19|TRBJ1-2
ASSPNAEEGYGYT
>.|TRBV7-2|TRBJ2-3
ASSETGLSTDTQY
>.|TRBV4-3|TRBJ1-2
ASSQDLVDGYT
>TRBD1|TRBV11-3|TRBJ2-5
ASSWDSLQETQY
>.|TRBV21-1|TRBJ1-4
ASSLGGPTNEKLF
>TRBD2|TRBV9|TRBJ2-1
ASSALAGGPNEQF
>.|TRBV11-2|TRBJ2-5
ASSLGRALQETQY
>.|TRBV20-1|TRBJ2-7
SAEARYEQY
>.|TRBV11-3|TRBJ2-3
ASSPPASPDTQY
>.|TRBV30|TRBJ1-4
AWSQGSGEKLF
>.|TRBV7-2|TRBJ1-1
ASSRRHANTEAF
>.|TRBV23-1|TRBJ2-2
ASSPQGSTGELF
>.|TRBV5-1|TRBJ2-1
ASSLGLPHDEQF
>TRBD1|TRBV7-2|TRBJ2-7
ASSLEGQAYYEQY
>TRBD1|TRBV5-4|TRBJ2-5
ASSSGLTGVRETQY
>.|TRBV19|TRBJ1-5
ASNTISNQPQH
>.|TRBV4-3|TRBJ1-1
ASSQDKNTEAF
>.|TRBV7-3|TRBJ2-1
ASSLESSYNEQF
>.|TRBV20-1|TRBJ2-7
SGTGSYEQY
>TRBD1|TRBV4-2|TRBJ1-1
ASSQDGTGAKEAF
>TRBD2|TRBV9|TRBJ2-7
ASSLGSGRAHEQY
>TRBD2|TRBV7-7|TRBJ2-1
ASSLGLAGYNEQF
>TRBD2|TRBV2|TRBJ2-1
ASSSGRDEQF
>TRBD1|TRBV19|TRBJ1-4
ASSAPWTGLPTTNEKLF
>.|TRBV18|.
ASSPPRMYEQY
>.|TRBV28|TRBJ1-1
ASSSSGVTEAF
>.|TRBV5-5|TRBJ1-5
ASSSRLGLSNQPQH
>.|TRBV9|TRBJ1-2
ASSVEGSSYGYT
>TRBD2|TRBV7-8|TRBJ2-3
ASSLGTSGATDTQY
>TRBD2|TRBV7-2|TRBJ2-1
ASSLGEGGYNEQF
>TRBD2|TRBV7-2|TRBJ2-7
ASSPDSGGPYEQY
>TRBD1|TRBV28|TRBJ1-2
ASSYGGQAPLGGYT
>.|TRBV7-2|TRBJ1-5
ASSFGGAGQPQH
>TRBD2|TRBV29-1|TRBJ2-5
SVEQGGTSGGAQY
>.|TRBV15|TRBJ2-1
ATSAQRQDNNEQF
>TRBD1|TRBV5-6|TRBJ2-4
ASSLEDRDIQY